What follows is one T cell receptor beta chain and its context. Data came from immunoSEQ multiplex PCR; TCRdb stores just in-frame clones and leaves some out. The sample includes about 25,000 clones, approximately 82% of them seen just once. CDR3 length: 15 amino acids. This specimen belongs to a study of PD-L1 blockade in urothelial cancer. Study-wide background: After treatment start, blood was analyzed at 3 weeks (second dose) and at 6 weeks.

Documented time point: peripheral blood 6 weeks after treatment start. Locally advanced or metastatic urothelial carcinoma affected all patients. The V call is TRBV21-1, the J call TRBJ2-1; the table's D call of TRBD2 was not tested on the DNA. TRBV21-1 is labeled a pseudogene. This clonotype originated in a man between 65 and 80 years old with urothelial cancer. Material: PBMCs, obtained around atezolizumab (anti-PD-L1) treatment. CDR3 sequence reads: CASSKRHGRLHEQFF. CDR3 nucleotide sequence: TGTGCCAGCAGCAAACGGCACGGGAGACTACATGAGCAGTTCTTC.